The following is a T cell receptor (beta chain) sequence with its context. Its target is not known. Looked up from germline, CDR1 is MNHNS and CDR2 is SASEGT. The germline V and J ends were trimmed by 9 bases and 12 bases, with 21 bases remaining between them. The CDR3 is 13 residues long. A single record per CDR3 protein comes from TCRdb applying MiXCR to the 5' RACE reads. Of 45,000 to 70,000 distinct CDR3 sequences listed, around 26% are singletons. Study observations and caveats: Tumor memory CD4+ T cell TCR gene usage clustered with blood and lymph node memory CD4+ cells and lymph node naive CD4+ cells.

Sequencing was performed on tumor-infiltrating memory CD4+ T cells sorted from the breast tumor. Subset meaning: memory CD4+ T cells, CD4+CD45RO+CD25-. The receptor comes from a female donor with breast cancer. V and J are TRBV6-1 and TRBJ2-1; D might be TRBD1 or TRBD2, each matching 5 bases. The CDR3 reads CASSTQRGDAQFF. The DNA for the CDR3 is TGTGCCAGTTCGACCCAACGGGGCGATGCGCAGTTCTTC.